This is a list of T cell receptor beta chains from one sample in a study of blood T cell repertoires in COVID-19. Using immunoSEQ multiplex PCR, the repertoire was profiled, and TCRdb retains in-frame clones only, with some absent. The repertoire holds 300,000 or so clones, with roughly 90% as singletons. The sequenced sample consisted of peripheral blood. The receptor set was obtained from a man younger than 35 who had recovered from COVID-19. Both conserved end residues are part of each CDR3. A D gene is named only where the DNA matches it firmly. Clone size is given for some rows only: seen once, a few or many times, or a class if the clone is expanded.

few	TRBV4-1	TRBJ1-1	TRBD1	CASSPRQGSNTEAFF	TGCGCCAGCAGCCCCCGACAGGGCTCAAACACTGAAGCTTTCTTT
.	TRBV6-1	TRBJ2-1	TRBD2	CASSEASAGTYNEQFF	TGTGCCAGCAGTGAAGCGTCAGCGGGAACCTACAATGAGCAGTTCTTC
many	TRBV11-2	TRBJ1-1	.	CASSLTHSLNTEAFF	TGTGCCAGCAGCTTAACACACAGCCTGAACACTGAAGCTTTCTTT
.	TRBV6-1	TRBJ2-1	TRBD2	CASSATTSGTYNEQFF	TGTGCCAGCAGTGCGACGACTAGCGGGACTTACAATGAGCAGTTCTTC
few	TRBV12-3/TRBV12-4	TRBJ1-1	.	CASNLIMNTEAFF	TGTGCCAGCAACTTGATAATGAACACTGAAGCTTTCTTT
.	TRBV11-3	TRBJ2-5	.	CASSRGSQETQYF	TGTGCCAGCAGCCGAGGAAGCCAAGAGACCCAGTACTTC
.	TRBV6-5	TRBJ1-1	.	CASSYSGSQAFF	TGTGCCAGCAGTTACTCCGGGAGTCAAGCTTTCTTT
few	TRBV11-3	TRBJ2-3	TRBD1	CASSRTGDTDTQYF	TGTGCCAGCAGCAGGACAGGAGACACAGATACGCAGTATTTT
.	TRBV19	TRBJ2-7	TRBD2	CASSIGGRRVDEQYF	TGTGCCAGTAGTATCGGCGGGAGGCGGGTTGACGAGCAGTACTTC
.	TRBV5-4	TRBJ2-3	.	CAGGATDTQYF	TGTGCCGGCGGGGCCACAGATACGCAGTATTTT
once	TRBV27	TRBJ1-2	TRBD1	CASSSWDRGPLWGYTF	TGTGCCAGCAGTTCGTGGGACAGGGGCCCGTTGTGGGGCTACACCTTC
.	TRBV5-1	TRBJ1-1	TRBD1	CASSLGTGAGDTEAFF	TGCGCCAGCAGCCTAGGGACAGGGGCTGGGGACACTGAAGCTTTCTTT
.	TRBV2	TRBJ2-1	.	CASKDFLGSYNEQFF	TGTGCCAGCAAAGACTTTCTCGGCTCCTACAATGAGCAGTTCTTC
.	TRBV5-1	TRBJ2-3	.	CASSGQGGDTQYF	TGCGCCAGCAGCGGGCAGGGAGGAGATACGCAGTATTTT
.	TRBV18	TRBJ2-1	TRBD1	CASSPPGQYNEQFF	TGTGCCAGCTCACCACCGGGACAGTACAATGAGCAGTTCTTC
.	TRBV5-5	TRBJ1-2	.	CASSLGIPPDTGRTKGYTF	TGTGCCAGCAGCTTAGGCATCCCGCCGGACACAGGGAGAACGAAGGGCTACACCTTC
.	TRBV18	TRBJ2-7	TRBD1	CASSPTGGQGVIEQYF	TGTGCCAGCTCACCCACGGGGGGACAGGGGGTTATCGAGCAGTACTTC
.	TRBV25-1	TRBJ1-1	.	CASSDAGGRTEAFF	TGTGCCAGCAGTGATGCCGGGGGGCGAACTGAAGCTTTCTTT